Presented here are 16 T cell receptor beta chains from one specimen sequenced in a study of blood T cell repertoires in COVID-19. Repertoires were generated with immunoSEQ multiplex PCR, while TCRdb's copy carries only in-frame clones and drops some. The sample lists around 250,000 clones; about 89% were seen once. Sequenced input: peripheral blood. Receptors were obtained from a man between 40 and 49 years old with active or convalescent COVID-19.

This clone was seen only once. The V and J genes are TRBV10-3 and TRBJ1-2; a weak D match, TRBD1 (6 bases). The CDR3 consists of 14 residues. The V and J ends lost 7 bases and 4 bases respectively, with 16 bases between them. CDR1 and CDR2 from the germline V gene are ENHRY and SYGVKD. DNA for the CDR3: TGTGCCATCACAGGGGTAGCCCCTACCTATGGCTACACCTTC. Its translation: CAITGVAPTYGYTF.

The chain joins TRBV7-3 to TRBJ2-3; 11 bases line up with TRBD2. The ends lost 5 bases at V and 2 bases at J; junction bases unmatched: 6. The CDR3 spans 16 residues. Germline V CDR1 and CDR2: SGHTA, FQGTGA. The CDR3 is CASSPKLAGATDTQYF. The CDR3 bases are TGTGCCAGCAGCCCCAAACTAGCGGGGGCCACAGATACGCAGTATTTT.

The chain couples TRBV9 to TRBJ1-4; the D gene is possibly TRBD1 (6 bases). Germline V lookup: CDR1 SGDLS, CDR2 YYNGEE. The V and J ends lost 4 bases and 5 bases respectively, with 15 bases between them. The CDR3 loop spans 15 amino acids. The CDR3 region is CASSIYGTPNEKLFF. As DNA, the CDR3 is TGTGCCAGCAGCATATACGGGACACCGAATGAAAAACTGTTTTTT.

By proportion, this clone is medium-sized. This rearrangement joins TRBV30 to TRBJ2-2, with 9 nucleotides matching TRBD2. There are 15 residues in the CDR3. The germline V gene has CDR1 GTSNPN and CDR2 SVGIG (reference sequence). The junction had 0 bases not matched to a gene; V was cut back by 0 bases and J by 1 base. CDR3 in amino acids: CAWSVAGGNTGELFF. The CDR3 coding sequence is TGTGCCTGGAGTGTAGCGGGAGGGAACACCGGGGAGCTGTTTTTT.

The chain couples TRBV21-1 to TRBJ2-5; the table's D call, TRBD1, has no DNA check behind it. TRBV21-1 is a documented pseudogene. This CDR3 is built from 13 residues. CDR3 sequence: CASRLTDQETQYF. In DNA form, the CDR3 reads TGTGCCAGCAGGCTGACAGACCAAGAGACCCAGTACTTC.

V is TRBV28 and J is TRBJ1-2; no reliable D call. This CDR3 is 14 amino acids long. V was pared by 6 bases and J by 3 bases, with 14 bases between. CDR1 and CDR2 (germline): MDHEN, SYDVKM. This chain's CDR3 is CASSQPAEHYGYTF. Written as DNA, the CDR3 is TGTGCCAGCAGCCAGCCCGCGGAGCACTATGGCTACACCTTC.

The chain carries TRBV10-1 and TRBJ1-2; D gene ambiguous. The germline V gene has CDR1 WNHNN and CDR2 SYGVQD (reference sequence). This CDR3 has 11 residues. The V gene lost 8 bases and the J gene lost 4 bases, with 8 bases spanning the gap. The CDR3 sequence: CASRVLYGYTF. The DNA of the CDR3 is TGCGCCAGCCGGGTCCTCTATGGCTACACCTTC.

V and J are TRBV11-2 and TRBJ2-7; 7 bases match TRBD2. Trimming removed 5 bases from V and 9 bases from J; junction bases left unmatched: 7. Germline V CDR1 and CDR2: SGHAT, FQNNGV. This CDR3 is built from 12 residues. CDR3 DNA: TGTGCCAGCAGCCCGGGCGGGGGAAGGCAGTACTTC. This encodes CASSPGGGRQYF.

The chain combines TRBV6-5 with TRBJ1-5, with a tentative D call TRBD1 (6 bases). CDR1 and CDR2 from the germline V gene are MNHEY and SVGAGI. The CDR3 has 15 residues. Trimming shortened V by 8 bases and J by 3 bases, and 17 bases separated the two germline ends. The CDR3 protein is CASVSQGGYNQPQHF. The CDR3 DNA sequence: TGTGCCAGCGTTAGTCAAGGGGGTTACAATCAGCCCCAGCATTTT.

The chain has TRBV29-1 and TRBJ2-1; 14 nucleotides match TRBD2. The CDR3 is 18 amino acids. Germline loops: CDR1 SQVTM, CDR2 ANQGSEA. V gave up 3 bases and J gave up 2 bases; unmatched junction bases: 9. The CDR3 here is CSVDGLAGGGGTYNEQFF. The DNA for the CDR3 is TGCAGCGTTGATGGACTAGCGGGAGGCGGGGGAACCTACAATGAGCAGTTCTTC.

CDR3 loop: CASSAPGTSGYNEQFF. The DNA of the CDR3 is TGTGCCAGCAGCGCCCCTGGGACTAGCGGTTACAATGAGCAGTTCTTC. The V gene is TRBV9, the J gene TRBJ2-1, with 11 bases lining up with TRBD2. The J segment lost 4 bases and the V segment lost 3 bases, leaving 6 bases of the junction unmatched. The CDR3 loop spans 16 amino acids. Per the germline V gene, CDR1 is SGDLS and CDR2 is YYNGEE.

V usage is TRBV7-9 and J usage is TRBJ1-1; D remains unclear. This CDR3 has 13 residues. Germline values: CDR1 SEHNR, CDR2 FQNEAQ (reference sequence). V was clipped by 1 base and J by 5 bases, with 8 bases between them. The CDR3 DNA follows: TGTGCCAGCAGCTTAGAAGCGGAGACTGAAGCTTTCTTT. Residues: CASSLEAETEAFF.

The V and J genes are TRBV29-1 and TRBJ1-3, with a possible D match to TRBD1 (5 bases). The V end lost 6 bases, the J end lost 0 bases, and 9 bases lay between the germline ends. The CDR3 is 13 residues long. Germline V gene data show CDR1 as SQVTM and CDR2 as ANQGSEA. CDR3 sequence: CSVSTVSGNTIYF. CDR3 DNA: TGCAGCGTATCGACAGTCTCTGGAAACACCATATATTTT.

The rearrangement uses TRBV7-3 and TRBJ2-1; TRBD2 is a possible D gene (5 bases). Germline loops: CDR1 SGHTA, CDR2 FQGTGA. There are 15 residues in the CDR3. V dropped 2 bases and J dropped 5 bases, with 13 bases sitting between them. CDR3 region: CASSLEASIHNEQFF. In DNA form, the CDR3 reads TGTGCCAGCAGCTTAGAAGCTAGCATCCACAATGAGCAGTTCTTC.

CDR3 sequence reads: CASRGGAQYF. The DNA for the CDR3 is TGTGCTAGCCGGGGGGGGGCCCAGTACTTC. This rearrangement joins TRBV2 to TRBJ2-5, with 8 bases aligning to TRBD2. CDR1 and CDR2 (germline): SNHLY, FYNNEI. CDR3 length: 10 amino acids.

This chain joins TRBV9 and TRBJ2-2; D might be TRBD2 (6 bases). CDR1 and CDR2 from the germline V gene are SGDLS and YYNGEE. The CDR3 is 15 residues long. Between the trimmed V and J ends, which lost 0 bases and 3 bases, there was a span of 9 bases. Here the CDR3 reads CASSVETGDTGELFF. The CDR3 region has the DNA TGTGCCAGCAGCGTAGAAACGGGGGACACCGGGGAGCTGTTTTTT.